This T cell receptor beta chain derives from a study of blood T cell repertoires in COVID-19. Overall study context: The origin of the acute and convalescent COVID-19 samples was the United States, Italy and Spain. PBMCs, B-cell-depleted T cells, or T cells provided the cDNA or gDNA that made up the material.

This clone has just a few counts. V lost 7 bases and J 7 bases, leaving 16 bases between the germline ends. Per germline, CDR1 LNHDA and CDR2 SQIVND (reference sequence). The CDR3 contains 13 residues. In the original processing: Reference gene primer amplification yielded estimated nucleated cell counts. Clones were read by immunoSEQ multiplex PCR, and TCRdb kept only the in-frame ones, dropping some. The V and J calls and the clone size are those of that table, but D and trimming were determined from the DNA. This sample has roughly 300,000 clones, with about 85% found just once. The sequencing input was PBMCs or T cells enriched from blood (not recorded which). The chain combines TRBV19 with TRBJ1-1; tentative D call: TRBD1 (6 bases). The receptor's source is a woman aged 30 to 39 who had recovered from COVID-19. In nucleotides, the CDR3 is TGTGCCAGTACCACTTGGACAGTACGTGAAGCTTTCTTT. Translating gives CASTTWTVREAFF.